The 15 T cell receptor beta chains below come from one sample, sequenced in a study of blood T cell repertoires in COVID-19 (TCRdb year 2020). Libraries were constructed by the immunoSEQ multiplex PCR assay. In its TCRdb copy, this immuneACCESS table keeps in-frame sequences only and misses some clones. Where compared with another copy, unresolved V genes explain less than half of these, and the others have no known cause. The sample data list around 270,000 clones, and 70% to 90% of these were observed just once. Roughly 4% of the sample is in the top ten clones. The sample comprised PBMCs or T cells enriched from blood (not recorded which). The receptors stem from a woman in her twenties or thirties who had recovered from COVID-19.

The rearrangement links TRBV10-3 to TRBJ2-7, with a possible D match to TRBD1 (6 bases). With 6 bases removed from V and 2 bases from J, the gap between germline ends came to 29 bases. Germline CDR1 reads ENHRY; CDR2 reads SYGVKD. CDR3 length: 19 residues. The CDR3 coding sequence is TGTGCCATCAGAAAGTACAGGGTAGGCCAGGAGGAAAGCGCCTACGAGCAGTACTTC. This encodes CAIRKYRVGQEESAYEQYF.

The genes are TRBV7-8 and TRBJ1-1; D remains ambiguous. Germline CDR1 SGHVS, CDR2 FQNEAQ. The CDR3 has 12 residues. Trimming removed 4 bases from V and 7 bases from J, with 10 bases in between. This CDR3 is CASSSREHEAFF. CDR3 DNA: TGTGCCAGCAGCTCCCGGGAGCATGAAGCTTTCTTT. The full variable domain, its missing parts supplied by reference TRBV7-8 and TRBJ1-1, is GAGVSQSPRYKVAKRGQDVALRCDPISGHVSLFWYQQALGQGPEFLTYFQNEAQLDKSGLPSDRFFAERPEGSVSTLKIQRTQQEDSAVYLCASSSREHEAFFGQGTRLTVV.

CDR3 residues: CSVEDWTGDYGYTF. The CDR3 bases are TGCAGCGTTGAAGATTGGACAGGGGACTATGGCTACACCTTC. V usage is TRBV29-1 and J usage is TRBJ1-2, with TRBD1 matching over 9 bases. This CDR3 is built from 14 residues. After removal of 0 bases from V and 3 bases from J, the junction contained 2 bases not matched to a gene. Germline V gives CDR1 SQVTM, CDR2 ANQGSEA.

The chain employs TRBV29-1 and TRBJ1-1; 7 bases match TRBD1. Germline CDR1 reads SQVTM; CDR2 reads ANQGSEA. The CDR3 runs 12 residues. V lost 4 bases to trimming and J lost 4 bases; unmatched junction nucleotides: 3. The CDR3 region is CSVGQGLTEAFF. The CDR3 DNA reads TGCAGCGTTGGACAGGGTCTCACTGAAGCTTTCTTT.

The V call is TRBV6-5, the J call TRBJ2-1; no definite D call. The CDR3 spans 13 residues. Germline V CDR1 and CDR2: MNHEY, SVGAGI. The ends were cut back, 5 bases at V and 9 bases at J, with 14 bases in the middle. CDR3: CASSRVMYGEQFF. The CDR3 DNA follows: TGTGCCAGCAGTCGGGTCATGTATGGTGAGCAGTTCTTC.

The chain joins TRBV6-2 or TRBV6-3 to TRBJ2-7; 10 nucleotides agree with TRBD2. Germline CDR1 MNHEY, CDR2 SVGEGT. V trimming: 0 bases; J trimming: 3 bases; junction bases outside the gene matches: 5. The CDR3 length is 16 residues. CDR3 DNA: TGTGCCAGCAGTTACTCGAAGCGGGGGGGCCACTACGAGCAGTACTTC. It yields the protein CASSYSKRGGHYEQYF.

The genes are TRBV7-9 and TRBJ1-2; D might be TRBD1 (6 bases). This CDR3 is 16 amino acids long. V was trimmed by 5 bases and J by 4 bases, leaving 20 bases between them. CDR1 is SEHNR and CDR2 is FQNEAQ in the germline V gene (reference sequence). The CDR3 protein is CASSRLRDRLGYGYTF. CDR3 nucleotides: TGTGCCAGCAGCCGCCTTAGAGACAGGCTTGGCTATGGCTACACCTTC.

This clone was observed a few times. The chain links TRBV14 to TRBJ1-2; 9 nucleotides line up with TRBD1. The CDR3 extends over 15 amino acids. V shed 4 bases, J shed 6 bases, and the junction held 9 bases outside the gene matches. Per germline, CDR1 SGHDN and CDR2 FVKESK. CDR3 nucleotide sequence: TGTGCCAGCAGCCTCCCCGGGACAGGGTTGAATGGCTACACCTTC. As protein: CASSLPGTGLNGYTF. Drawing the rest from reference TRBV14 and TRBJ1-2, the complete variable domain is EAGVTQFPSHSVIEKGQTVTLRCDPISGHDNLYWYRRVMGKEIKFLLHFVKESKQDESGMPNNRFLAERTGGTYSTLKVQPAELEDSGVYFCASSLPGTGLNGYTFGSGTRLTVV.

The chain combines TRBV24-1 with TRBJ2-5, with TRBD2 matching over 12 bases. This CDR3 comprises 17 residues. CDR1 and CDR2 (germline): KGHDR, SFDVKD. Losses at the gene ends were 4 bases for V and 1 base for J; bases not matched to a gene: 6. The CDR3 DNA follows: TGTGCCACCAGTGACACGACTAGCGGGGGCATCCAAGAGACCCAGTACTTC. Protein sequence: CATSDTTSGGIQETQYF.

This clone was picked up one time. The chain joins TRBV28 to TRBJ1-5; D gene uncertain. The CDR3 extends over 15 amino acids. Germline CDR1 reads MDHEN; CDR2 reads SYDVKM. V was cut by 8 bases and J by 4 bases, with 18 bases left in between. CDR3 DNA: TGTGCCAGCCTGGGCCCGGGGTGGAGAAATCAGCCCCAGCATTTT. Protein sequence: CASLGPGWRNQPQHF.

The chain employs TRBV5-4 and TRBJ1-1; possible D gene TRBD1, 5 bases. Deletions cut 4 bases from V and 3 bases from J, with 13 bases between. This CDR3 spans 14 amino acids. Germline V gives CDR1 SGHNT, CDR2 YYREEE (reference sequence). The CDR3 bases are TGTGCCAGCAGCGTGACAGCGCAAGACACTGAAGCTTTCTTT. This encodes CASSVTAQDTEAFF.

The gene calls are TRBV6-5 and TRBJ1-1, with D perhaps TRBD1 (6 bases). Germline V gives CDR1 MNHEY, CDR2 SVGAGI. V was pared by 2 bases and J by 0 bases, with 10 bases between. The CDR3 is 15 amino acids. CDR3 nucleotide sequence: TGTGCCAGCAGTTACGCAGGGGCTGTGAACACTGAAGCTTTCTTT. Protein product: CASSYAGAVNTEAFF.

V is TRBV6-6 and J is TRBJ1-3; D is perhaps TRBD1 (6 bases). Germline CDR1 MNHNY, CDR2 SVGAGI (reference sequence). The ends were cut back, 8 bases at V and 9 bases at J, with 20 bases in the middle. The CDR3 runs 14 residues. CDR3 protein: CASLNRGTTLTIYF. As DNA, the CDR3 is TGTGCCAGCTTAAATAGGGGGACCACTCTCACCATATATTTT.

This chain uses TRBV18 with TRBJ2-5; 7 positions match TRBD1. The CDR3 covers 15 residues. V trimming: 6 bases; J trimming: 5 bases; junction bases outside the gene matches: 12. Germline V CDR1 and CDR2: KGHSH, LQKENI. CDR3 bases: TGTGCCAGCTCCCAGTCGGTAGGGGGCGATGAGACCCAGTACTTC. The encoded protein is CASSQSVGGDETQYF.

The CDR3 sequence: CASSSEGNQPQHF. CDR3 bases: TGTGCCAGCAGTTCCGAGGGAAATCAGCCCCAGCATTTT. V usage is TRBV6-5 and J usage is TRBJ1-5, with D unclear. V was cut by 4 bases and J by 4 bases, with 8 bases left in between. CDR1 and CDR2 (germline): MNHEY, SVGAGI. The CDR3 consists of 13 residues.